A selection of T cell receptor beta chains follows, all from one sample in a study of monozygotic twins with inflammatory bowel disease. With the 5' RACE reads reprocessed, TCRdb shows one record per CDR3 protein and no DNA. This repertoire comprises around 450,000 distinct CDR3 sequences; its ten largest clones make up 2% to 3%. Sequencing input: blood. Every receptor here comes from a human donor with ulcerative colitis or Crohn's disease, or a healthy co-twin of an affected twin (not recorded which). CDR3s include the opening cysteine and the closing phenylalanine or tryptophan. Each record gives: CDR3 protein, V gene, J gene.

CDR3aa: CASSHDPTGRVYEQYF
v_gene: TRBV4-1
j_gene: TRBJ2-7

CDR3aa: CSARDSLGQRDTEAFF
v_gene: TRBV20-1
j_gene: TRBJ1-1

CDR3aa: CSARSWTGSSSSSYNSPLHF
v_gene: TRBV20-1
j_gene: TRBJ1-6

CDR3aa: CASSLAAPNRASGNIQYF
v_gene: TRBV11-1
j_gene: TRBJ2-4

CDR3aa: CATSRDPRDRPGELFF
v_gene: TRBV15
j_gene: TRBJ2-2

CDR3aa: CASSVGVSSTDTQYF
v_gene: TRBV9
j_gene: TRBJ2-3

CDR3aa: CASSLGLAGDVEQFF
v_gene: TRBV11-3
j_gene: TRBJ2-1

CDR3aa: CATSDSSGSSYNEQFF
v_gene: TRBV24-1
j_gene: TRBJ2-1

CDR3aa: CASSFRRFNQPQHF
v_gene: TRBV12-3/TRBV12-4
j_gene: TRBJ1-5

CDR3aa: CAWRHGQDTGELFF
v_gene: TRBV30
j_gene: TRBJ2-2

CDR3aa: CATQLGDRTDTQYF
v_gene: TRBV5-1
j_gene: TRBJ2-3

CDR3aa: CSIGLAGYEQYF
v_gene: TRBV29-1
j_gene: TRBJ2-7

CDR3aa: CASSLDSSLGTYTF
v_gene: TRBV7-3
j_gene: TRBJ1-2

CDR3aa: CASSQDPSWSEQFF
v_gene: TRBV4-3
j_gene: TRBJ2-1

CDR3aa: CATSDVGQGQETQYF
v_gene: TRBV24-1
j_gene: TRBJ2-5

CDR3aa: CASSVGGGAVEQYF
v_gene: TRBV9
j_gene: TRBJ2-7

CDR3aa: CSALTPGQSYNEQFF
v_gene: TRBV20-1
j_gene: TRBJ2-1

CDR3aa: CASGGTPGANEKLFF
v_gene: TRBV4-2
j_gene: TRBJ1-4

CDR3aa: CSASAPRDFNEQFF
v_gene: TRBV20-1
j_gene: TRBJ2-1

CDR3aa: CASSFFGQQFF
v_gene: TRBV7-2
j_gene: TRBJ2-1

CDR3aa: CASSRGIGNTIYF
v_gene: TRBV7-7
j_gene: TRBJ1-3

CDR3aa: CAISESTGKETQYF
v_gene: TRBV10-3
j_gene: TRBJ2-5

CDR3aa: CASGLTYEQYF
v_gene: TRBV6-5
j_gene: TRBJ2-7

CDR3aa: CSARDTLAGTYEQYF
v_gene: TRBV20-1
j_gene: TRBJ2-7

CDR3aa: CASSDRVSSNEQFF
v_gene: TRBV3-1
j_gene: TRBJ2-1

CDR3aa: CSAKSPGLAIANTGELFF
v_gene: TRBV20-1
j_gene: TRBJ2-2

CDR3aa: CASSSNIANYGYTF
v_gene: TRBV18
j_gene: TRBJ1-2

CDR3aa: CSVRSATEAFF
v_gene: TRBV20-1
j_gene: TRBJ1-1

CDR3aa: CASSLAQGGTEAFF
v_gene: TRBV12-3/TRBV12-4
j_gene: TRBJ1-1

CDR3aa: CASSFAPLGNEQFF
v_gene: TRBV12-3/TRBV12-4
j_gene: TRBJ2-1

CDR3aa: CATSMGDRAYQETQYF
v_gene: TRBV15
j_gene: TRBJ2-5

CDR3aa: CASNFPTTARETQYF
v_gene: TRBV6-2/TRBV6-3
j_gene: TRBJ2-5

CDR3aa: CSVPPSGGRGGTQYF
v_gene: TRBV29-1
j_gene: TRBJ2-3

CDR3aa: CASSLETGFLAQETQYF
v_gene: TRBV3-1
j_gene: TRBJ2-5

CDR3aa: CASSLTDSSGNTIYF
v_gene: TRBV7-9
j_gene: TRBJ1-3

CDR3aa: CASSATRDDEAFF
v_gene: TRBV18
j_gene: TRBJ1-1

CDR3aa: CASSYSRGLAGGTSSYNEQFF
v_gene: TRBV6-2/TRBV6-3
j_gene: TRBJ2-1

CDR3aa: CAISLSGMNEQFF
v_gene: TRBV24-1
j_gene: TRBJ2-1

CDR3aa: CASSLGGVQSSYNEQFF
v_gene: TRBV7-2
j_gene: TRBJ2-1

CDR3aa: CASSPLRSGDTQYF
v_gene: TRBV18
j_gene: TRBJ2-3

CDR3aa: CASSYSGRPGEKLFF
v_gene: TRBV6-2/TRBV6-3
j_gene: TRBJ1-4

CDR3aa: CASSLSSGGPQETQYF
v_gene: TRBV5-5
j_gene: TRBJ2-5

CDR3aa: CASSTGRNNEQFF
v_gene: TRBV12-3/TRBV12-4
j_gene: TRBJ2-1

CDR3aa: CASSLDVYYGYTF
v_gene: TRBV7-2
j_gene: TRBJ1-2

CDR3aa: CASSLVPDRDYGYTF
v_gene: TRBV11-2
j_gene: TRBJ1-2

CDR3aa: CASSLTSLPDNEQFF
v_gene: TRBV7-2
j_gene: TRBJ2-1

CDR3aa: CASTKAGGYEQYF
v_gene: TRBV6-5
j_gene: TRBJ2-7

CDR3aa: CSASNLGGHGDREQFF
v_gene: TRBV20-1
j_gene: TRBJ2-1

CDR3aa: CASSSSPQPKDTQYF
v_gene: TRBV5-1
j_gene: TRBJ2-3

CDR3aa: CASSPWGTSTDTQYF
v_gene: TRBV12-3/TRBV12-4
j_gene: TRBJ2-3

CDR3aa: CASGSTDSSEQYF
v_gene: TRBV5-5
j_gene: TRBJ2-7

CDR3aa: CASIGAGWYTEAFF
v_gene: TRBV19
j_gene: TRBJ1-1

CDR3aa: CASSAIPTNEKLFF
v_gene: TRBV11-2
j_gene: TRBJ1-4

CDR3aa: CASRRSGTGGMETQYF
v_gene: TRBV5-1
j_gene: TRBJ2-5